This note documents a single T cell receptor (beta chain) sequence. The antigen is unknown. This entry is derived from a study of shared clonotypes between healthy human individuals. The V gene's germline CDR1 is MDHEN and CDR2 SYDVKM. V was clipped by 8 bases and J by 3 bases; unmatched bases: 13. The CDR3 consists of 15 residues. The assay was immunoSEQ multiplex PCR, and TCRdb's table has in-frame clones only and misses some. The sample carries nearly 750,000 clones, 55% to 75% recorded once. Study-level findings and limits: The diversity represented, both genetic and in exposure history, was limited by few donors. Clonotype sharing across several donors was observed for around 5% of naive CD4 clonotypes.

Sequenced input: memory CD4+ T cells sorted from blood. Subset: CD45RA-negative fraction. This clonotype was sampled from a woman aged 25-40 years in good health. V and J are TRBV28 and TRBJ2-7, with 7 bases lining up with TRBD2. The CDR3 is CASGPGSAGDYEQYF. The CDR3 DNA follows: TGTGCCAGCGGGCCCGGGTCCGCGGGAGACTACGAGCAGTACTTC.